The rows below give T cell receptor beta chains drawn from one sample of a study of CD8+CD57+ T cells in acquired aplastic anemia. TCRdb redid the calling of the reads with MiXCR, one entry per CDR3 protein. The sample has about 180,000 distinct CDR3 sequences, 50% to 65% seen once. Specimen: sorted CD4+, CD8+, or CD8+CD57+ T cells (not recorded which) from PBMCs. All receptors derive from a human donor with aplastic anemia. The CDR3 runs from the conserved cysteine through the conserved F or W. D genes are given only for firm matches. A clone size is listed for some rows: how often the clone was seen (once, few, many), or a class if it is expanded.

size	D	V	J	DNA	CDR3
NA	TRBD1	TRBV20-1	TRBJ2-7	TGCAGTGCTAGAGATCGCGACAGGGGTCACGAGCAGTACTTC	CSARDRDRGHEQYF
NA	TRBD2	TRBV9	TRBJ2-3	TGTGCCAGCAGCGTAGCAGGTAGCGGGGGAGATACGCAGTATTTT	CASSVAGSGGDTQYF
NA	NA	TRBV30	TRBJ1-2	TGTGCCTGGAGTAGCGGGGTGGAGGGCTACACCTTC	CAWSSGVEGYTF
few	NA	TRBV7-8	TRBJ2-5	TGTGCCAGCAGGGACCTAGGGGGGGAGACCCAGTACTTC	CASRDLGGETQYF
few	NA	TRBV2	TRBJ2-7	TGTGCCCCACGGCAGGGAGGCTCCTACGAGCAGTACTTC	CAPRQGGSYEQYF
NA	NA	TRBV7-9	TRBJ1-5	TGTGCCAGCAGCGACCGGGACAAGATTCAGCCCCAGCATTTT	CASSDRDKIQPQHF
few	TRBD1	TRBV3-1	TRBJ2-1	TGTGCCAGCAGCCAAGAAGGGGGACAGGAGTACAATGAGCAGTTCTTC	CASSQEGGQEYNEQFF
NA	TRBD2	TRBV10-2	TRBJ2-1	TGCGCCAGCAGACCCGGGACTAGTGACGCCCTCAATGAGCAGTTCTTC	CASRPGTSDALNEQFF
NA	NA	TRBV9	TRBJ2-5	TGTGCCAGCAGCGTAGCTGGGCTAGTTCAAGAGACCCAGTACTTC	CASSVAGLVQETQYF
NA	NA	TRBV5-1	TRBJ2-3	TGCGCCAGCAGCTTGGAGACTTGGCAGGGACTTGATACGCAGTATTTT	CASSLETWQGLDTQYF
NA	TRBD2	TRBV2	TRBJ2-7	TGCGCCAGCAGCCAAGGGACTAGCAGAACCTACGAGCAGTACTTC	CASSQGTSRTYEQYF
many	NA	TRBV7-9	TRBJ1-1	TGTGCCCCCCGTGCGAGCGGGGCTGAAGCTTTCTTT	CAPRASGAEAFF
few	NA	TRBV20-1	TRBJ1-2	TGCAGTGCCACCCTCCCGACAGGCGCGGGGGGCTACACCTTC	CSATLPTGAGGYTF
NA	NA	TRBV7-6	TRBJ1-1	TGTGCCAGCAGCTTAGAGGGGCACTCGAACACTGAAGCTTTCTTT	CASSLEGHSNTEAFF
NA	TRBD1	TRBV7-9	TRBJ2-2	TGTGCCAGCACCTTAGGGTCGGGACAGGGGAGTACCGGGGAGCTGTTTTTT	CASTLGSGQGSTGELFF
NA	NA	TRBV11-2	TRBJ1-6	TGTGCCAGCAGCCCTAGTCAGTCGAAGAGCTCCTATAATTCACCCCTCCACTTT	CASSPSQSKSSYNSPLHF
NA	NA	TRBV2	TRBJ2-5	TGTGCCAGCAGCGGACTGGAAGAGACCCAGTACTTC	CASSGLEETQYF
NA	TRBD2	TRBV29-1	TRBJ2-1	TGCAGCGCTAGGACTAGCGGGAGTCCGGGCGATGAGCAGTTCTTC	CSARTSGSPGDEQFF
NA	TRBD1	TRBV29-1	TRBJ1-2	TGCAGCGTCCGCCGACAGGGAGGGTACTATGGCTACACCTTC	CSVRRQGGYYGYTF
many	TRBD2	TRBV5-5	TRBJ2-5	TGTGCCAGCAGCTTGGAACTAGCGGGCCGAGTAAGGACCCAGTACTTC	CASSLELAGRVRTQYF
NA	NA	TRBV12-3/TRBV12-4	TRBJ2-5	TGTGCCAGCAGTTCTGCTGGTGGGGGCGTGAAGACCCAGTACTTC	CASSSAGGGVKTQYF
NA	TRBD1	TRBV6-5	TRBJ1-5	TGTGCCAGCAGTTACTCGGGACAGAGTGTTTCACCCCAGCATTTT	CASSYSGQSVSPQHF
NA	NA	TRBV14	TRBJ2-7	TGTGCCAGCAGCCAAGTGGGGGTGGGGTACGAGCAGTACTTC	CASSQVGVGYEQYF
NA	NA	TRBV7-2	TRBJ2-5	TGTGCCAGCAGCTTCGCCAATTACCAAGAGACCCAGTACTTC	CASSFANYQETQYF
NA	NA	TRBV20-1	TRBJ1-1	TGCAGTGCTAGTAACCCCGGCAGCCGGTCTGAAGCCTTCTTT	CSASNPGSRSEAFF
NA	TRBD1	TRBV10-3	TRBJ2-7	TGTGCCATCAGTGAAGGCAGGGGGCAGGACGAGCAGTACTTC	CAISEGRGQDEQYF
NA	NA	TRBV2	TRBJ2-1	TGTGCCAGCAGATACCAGGGTGAGCAGTTCTTC	CASRYQGEQFF
NA	TRBD2	TRBV7-9	TRBJ2-2	TGTGCCAGCATCCCCACCTGGCGGGGGGGCACCGGGGAGCTGTTTTTT	CASIPTWRGGTGELFF
NA	NA	TRBV9	TRBJ2-7	TGTGCCAGCAGCCCCCGACCCTACGAGCAGTACTTC	CASSPRPYEQYF
few	NA	TRBV7-2	TRBJ1-6	TGTGCCAGCAGCCTGGGAGGGGGATCACCCCTCCACTTT	CASSLGGGSPLHF
once	NA	TRBV7-9	TRBJ1-6	TGTGCCAGCAGCTCACCGGGACCCCTCCACTTT	CASSSPGPLHF
NA	NA	TRBV29-1	TRBJ2-6	TGCAGCGTTTCGTCTGGGGCCAACGTCCTGACTTTC	CSVSSGANVLTF
NA	TRBD1	TRBV2	TRBJ1-2	TGTGCCAGCAGCGCTGGGACAGCAAGGGGTTTTTATGGCTACACCTTC	CASSAGTARGFYGYTF
many	NA	TRBV12-5	TRBJ1-4	TGTGCTAGTGGTTTGGGCCGACAGGAAAAACTGTTTTTT	CASGLGRQEKLFF
few	NA	TRBV27	TRBJ2-1	TGTGCCAGCAGTTTTAACCCCTCCTACAATGAGCAGTTCTTC	CASSFNPSYNEQFF
many	TRBD1	TRBV2	TRBJ1-2	TGTGCCAGCAGTACACAGGGGGCCTATGGCTACACCTTC	CASSTQGAYGYTF
many	TRBD2	TRBV6-7	TRBJ2-3	TGTGCCAGCAGTGACGGGGTTAGCGGGGGGGCAGCAGATACGCAGTATTTT	CASSDGVSGGAADTQYF
NA	NA	TRBV29-1	TRBJ2-7	TGCAGCGTTTCCTGGACAGCCTACGAGCAGTACTTC	CSVSWTAYEQYF
NA	TRBD2	TRBV5-1	TRBJ2-7	TGCGCCAGCAGCTTGGAGGCTAGCGGGAGAGGCGAGCAGTACTTC	CASSLEASGRGEQYF
many	TRBD1	TRBV9	TRBJ2-6	TGTGCCAGCAGCACCCGGACAGGTTTCTCTGGGGCCAACGTCCTGACTTTC	CASSTRTGFSGANVLTF
NA	NA	TRBV25-1	TRBJ1-2	TGTGCCAGCAGTTTAGTTGGGGGCGCGGATGGCTACACCTTC	CASSLVGGADGYTF
NA	TRBD2	TRBV5-1	TRBJ2-1	TGCGCCAGCAGCTCAGCGGGAGGGAGATACAATGAGCAGTTCTTC	CASSSAGGRYNEQFF
NA	NA	TRBV19	TRBJ2-7	TGTGCCAGTGGCCCCATAGCCAGCTCCTACGAGCAGTACTTC	CASGPIASSYEQYF